Here is one T cell receptor (beta chain) with its context. The source of the sample is a study of blood T cell repertoires in COVID-19. Overall study context: From the United States, Italy and Spain came samples of acute and convalescent COVID-19. The cDNA or gDNA used as material had been derived from T cells, B-cell-depleted T cells, or PBMCs.

In the original analysis: By means of reference gene primer amplification, nucleated cell counts were estimated. Sequencing was performed with immunoSEQ multiplex PCR; in TCRdb, only in-frame clones are kept and a portion is missing. V, J and clone size were drawn from that table, and D and trimming were deduced from the DNA. The sample yields about 120,000 clones, around three quarters seen once. Germline V gene sequence: CDR1 GTSNPN, CDR2 SVGIG (reference sequence). With 1 base clipped from V and 0 bases from J, the junction kept 8 bases outside the gene matches. CDR3 length equals 16 residues. Sequencing was performed on peripheral blood. This sequence originates from a woman aged 80 or over with acute or convalescent COVID-19. This chain links TRBV30 with TRBJ2-7, with TRBD2 matching over 8 bases. This CDR3 reads CAWSAPRSGSSYEQYF. The CDR3 DNA is TGTGCCTGGAGTGCACCCCGGAGCGGGAGCTCCTACGAGCAGTACTTC. Variable domain in full (rest from reference TRBV30 and TRBJ2-7): SQTIHQWPATLVQPVGSPLSLECTVEGTSNPNLYWYRQAAGRGLQLLFYSVGIGQISSEVPQNLSASRPQDRQFILSSKKLLLSDSGFYLCAWSAPRSGSSYEQYFGPGTRLTVT.